The entry that follows covers one TCR beta chain sequence. As yet, its antigen is unknown. This sample stems from a study of siplizumab effects on memory and regulatory T cells. Study-level findings and limits: Contribution to the alloresponse seemed major for naive T cells, which also seemed more diverse than memory cells.

Cells of the mixed lymphocyte reaction were cocultured at 37 degrees C for five to seven days. Using immunoSEQ multiplex PCR, the repertoire was profiled, and TCRdb retains in-frame clones only, with some absent. The repertoire includes 7,500 to 8,500 clones, about 35% of them detected once, and approximately 6.3% sits in the top ten. Looked up from germline, CDR1 is SGHKS and CDR2 is YYEKEE (reference sequence). The CDR3 contains 13 residues. With 4 bases removed from V and 0 bases from J, the gap between germline ends came to 8 bases. This chain joins TRBV5-5 and TRBJ2-7; either TRBD1 or TRBD2 may fit D (5 bases each). The sequenced sample was CFSE-low (dividing) CD8+ T cells sorted from an allogeneic mixed lymphocyte reaction. The sequence derives from a human donor in good health; the cells came from an allogeneic mixed lymphocyte reaction. The chain's CDR3 is CASSEGISYEQYF. The DNA of the CDR3 is TGTGCCAGCAGCGAGGGGATCTCCTACGAGCAGTACTTC.